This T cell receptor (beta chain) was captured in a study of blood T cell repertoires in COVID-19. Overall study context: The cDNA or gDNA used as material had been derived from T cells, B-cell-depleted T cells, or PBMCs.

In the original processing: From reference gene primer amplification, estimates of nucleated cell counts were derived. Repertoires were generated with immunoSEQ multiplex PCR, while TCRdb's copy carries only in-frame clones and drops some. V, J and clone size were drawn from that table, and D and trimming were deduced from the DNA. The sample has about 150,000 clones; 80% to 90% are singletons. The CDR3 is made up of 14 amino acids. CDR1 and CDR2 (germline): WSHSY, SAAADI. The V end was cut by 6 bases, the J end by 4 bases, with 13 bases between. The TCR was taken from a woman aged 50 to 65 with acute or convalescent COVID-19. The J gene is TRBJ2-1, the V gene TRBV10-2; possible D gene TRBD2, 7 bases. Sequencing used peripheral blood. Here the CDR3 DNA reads TGCGCCAGCAGGAGGGGGGGGACTTACAATGAGCAGTTCTTC. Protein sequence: CASRRGGTYNEQFF.